This record covers a single TCR beta chain. Original handling: From reference gene primer amplification, estimates of nucleated cell counts were derived. Here immunoSEQ multiplex PCR was the method, and the copy in TCRdb shows in-frame clones only, minus some. Clone size and the V and J calls come from that table; the DNA yielded D and trimming. Of 300,000 to 400,000 clones in the sample, approximately 85% were seen once. These data belong to a study of blood T cell repertoires in COVID-19. The wider study: Whether acute or convalescent, the COVID-19 samples came from the United States, Italy and Spain. Nucleic acid was either cDNA or gDNA, and it came from T cells, B-cell-depleted T cells, or PBMCs.

Trimming at V came to 4 bases and at J to 3 bases, leaving 16 bases not matched to a gene. This CDR3 has 17 amino acids. In germline, CDR1 is SGHRS, CDR2 YFSETQ. The sample consisted of peripheral blood. This TCR was sampled from a human donor in a cohort sampled during active COVID-19. V and J are TRBV5-1 and TRBJ2-7, with 7 bases that match TRBD1. The CDR3 sequence is CASSKQGSGTANYEQYF. The DNA for the CDR3 is TGCGCCAGCAGCAAACAAGGCTCCGGGACAGCAAACTACGAGCAGTACTTC.